This T cell receptor (beta chain) appears in the sequencing data of a study of beta chain features in type 1 diabetes. The wider study: Examination covered 100 million to 140 million sorted cells spanning all samples.

In the case of this clone: Its matching antigen is unknown.

Every isolated RNA sample was fully reverse transcribed, so sequencing captured expressed TCRB transcripts. Here immunoSEQ multiplex PCR was the method, and the copy in TCRdb shows in-frame clones only, minus some. The sample carries around 40,000 clones, about 68% recorded once. The CDR3 totals 15 residues. Germline CDR1 is MDHEN and CDR2 is SYDVKM. Trimming cost V 3 bases and J 2 bases, with 12 bases left between them. Broader study findings: Researchers report that Type 1 diabetes patients had moderately but significantly shorter TCRB CDR3s across all four CD4+ subsets.

The sequencing sample was made of Tregs from blood. The sequence was obtained from a man aged 25 to 40 with type 1 diabetes. Some clones in this sample may be carry-over from other donors' samples. The chain joins TRBV28 to TRBJ2-3; D is possibly TRBD2 (5 bases). This CDR3 reads CASSFPLANTDTQYF. Written as DNA, the CDR3 is TGTGCCAGCAGTTTCCCCTTAGCGAACACAGATACGCAGTATTTT.